This T cell receptor (beta chain) was recovered during a study of CD8+CD57+ T cells in acquired aplastic anemia. The germline gives CDR1 LNHDA, CDR2 SQIVND (reference sequence). Trimming at V came to 6 bases and at J to 4 bases, leaving 5 bases not matched to a gene. The CDR3 runs to 14 residues. All patients picked for sequencing had shown, by flow cytometry, an expansion of CD8+CD57+ cells. No therapy had been given to the patients at the time of blood sampling. The study profiled TCR beta VDJ and CDR3 using genomic DNA as template. TCRdb redid the calling of the reads with MiXCR, one entry per CDR3 protein. Of 180,000 or so distinct CDR3 sequences in the sample, around 48% were seen once. Many counts were recorded for this clonotype.

The chain recombines TRBV19 with TRBJ2-3, with 9 positions matching TRBD1. Sequences were obtained from sorted CD4+, CD8+, or CD8+CD57+ T cells (not recorded which) from PBMCs. This TCR was sampled from a human donor with aplastic anemia. For the CDR3, the DNA is TGTGCCAGTAGGAAGACAGGGGGGGCAGATACGCAGTATTTT. It specifies CASRKTGGADTQYF.